The 17 T cell receptor beta chains given below trace back to one sample, sequenced in a study of shared clonotypes between healthy human individuals. Profiled with immunoSEQ multiplex PCR; TCRdb holds only in-frame clones, not every one. This repertoire shows some 2,000,000 clones, 90% to 96% found once; its top ten account for around 0.13%. The specimen was naive CD4+ T cells sorted from blood. Noted subset: CD45RA+ positively selected. All receptors come from a man aged 18 to 29 in good health.

Points on this clone: Compared with germline, one end of the junction differs, possibly owing to a read error. The V and J genes are TRBV7-7 and TRBJ2-3; D possibly uses TRBD1 or TRBD2 (5 bases each). The CDR3 is 15 amino acids. The germline gives CDR1 SSHAT, CDR2 FNYEAQ (reference sequence). The CDR3 bases are TGTGCTAGCAGCTCGGGACGAAAGTTCACAGATACGCAGTATTTT. It codes for CASSSGRKFTDTQYF.

The chain is built from TRBV28 and TRBJ1-6, with 8 bases that match TRBD1. V lost 5 bases and J lost 4; bases outside the gene matches: 4. The CDR3 loop spans 15 amino acids. CDR1 is MDHEN and CDR2 is SYDVKM in the germline V gene. CDR3 bases: TGTGCCAGCAGTACAGGGGGGATATATAATTCACCCCTCCACTTT. It encodes CASSTGGIYNSPLHF.

V is TRBV27 and J is TRBJ2-1, with 9 bases lining up with TRBD1. Germline trimming cut 2 bases from V and 6 bases from J; bases unmatched to any gene: 8. Germline V gene sequence: CDR1 MNHEY, CDR2 SMNVEV (reference sequence). The CDR3 loop spans 16 amino acids. The CDR3 DNA reads as TGTGCCAGCAGTTTAGGGGACAGGGTGCTCCTCAATGAGCAGTTCTTC. Protein: CASSLGDRVLLNEQFF.

V is TRBV29-1 and J is TRBJ2-2, with TRBD1 matching over 7 bases. This CDR3 has 13 residues. Germline V gene data show CDR1 as SQVTM and CDR2 as ANQGSEA. The V segment lost 7 bases and the J segment 4 bases; nucleotides outside the gene matches: 6. The DNA for the CDR3 is TGCAGCGCAAGGGGGCGCGTCACCGGGGAGCTGTTTTTT. The encoded protein is CSARGRVTGELFF.

The chain uses TRBV7-9 and TRBJ2-5; D is uncertain. V lost 5 bases to trimming and J lost 11 bases, with 15 bases between them. This CDR3 has 12 residues. Germline values: CDR1 SEHNR, CDR2 FQNEAQ (reference sequence). CDR3 in amino acids: CASSPVDVPQYF. CDR3 nucleotide sequence: TGTGCCAGCAGCCCAGTGGACGTGCCTCAGTACTTC.

The J gene is TRBJ2-5, the V gene TRBV18; D ambiguous. The ends were cut back, 6 bases at V and 1 base at J, with 12 bases in the middle. The CDR3 consists of 14 residues. The germline CDR1 and CDR2 sequences are KGHSH and LQKENI. The CDR3 bases are TGTGCCAGCTCCCTCGGCTTGAGCCAAGAGACCCAGTACTTC. This sequence encodes CASSLGLSQETQYF.

This clone appeared once. J is TRBJ2-3 and V is TRBV30; D not resolved. In germline, CDR1 is GTSNPN, CDR2 SVGIG (reference sequence). This CDR3 is 12 amino acids long. V gave up 1 base and J gave up 4 bases, with 6 bases separating them. The CDR3 sequence is CAWSGPADTQYF. In nucleotides, the CDR3 is TGTGCCTGGAGTGGCCCAGCAGATACGCAGTATTTT.

With respect to this clone: Other DNA variants within this sample encode the same CDR3. The gene calls are TRBV28 and TRBJ1-1; 8 bases match TRBD1. J gave up 5 bases and V 5 bases, and 7 bases lay outside the gene matches. CDR1 is MDHEN, CDR2 SYDVKM, per germline. This CDR3 region has 14 residues. The CDR3 region has the DNA TGTGCCAGCAGTCCAGGACAGGGCTGGACTGAAGCTTTCTTT. It is translated as CASSPGQGWTEAFF.

V gene TRBV11-3 combines with J gene TRBJ2-1; D perhaps matches TRBD2 (5 bases). This CDR3 is 15 amino acids long. V was shortened by 5 bases and J by 0 bases, with 11 bases between the two germline ends. CDR1 SGHNT and CDR2 YENEEA come from the germline V gene. As DNA, the CDR3 is TGTGCCAGCAGCCCAAGCGGAAGCTCCTACAATGAGCAGTTCTTC. The encoded protein is CASSPSGSSYNEQFF.

Details on this clone: A junction end diverges from the germline sequence, so it may reflect a read error. The chain uses TRBV7-7 and TRBJ2-1; 10 bases line up with TRBD1. The CDR3 has 14 amino acids. Germline loops: CDR1 SSHAT, CDR2 FNYEAQ (reference sequence). CDR3 coding DNA: TGTGCTAGCAGCTCTGGGACAGGGGCGGTTGAGCAGTTCTTC. This translates into CASSSGTGAVEQFF.

This chain uses TRBV18 with TRBJ1-4, with D maybe TRBD1 (5 bases). V dropped 6 bases and J dropped 7 bases, with 18 bases sitting between them. The germline V gene encodes CDR1 KGHSH and CDR2 LQKENI. The CDR3 length is 15 residues. DNA for the CDR3: TGTGCCAGCTCGCCGCAGGGTTCCGGGGGTGAAAAACTGTTTTTT. Encoded protein: CASSPQGSGGEKLFF.

The chain combines TRBV2 with TRBJ1-2, with TRBD1 identical over 12 bases. CDR3 length equals 16 residues. Germline CDR1 is SNHLY and CDR2 is FYNNEI. Trimming removed 7 bases from V and 5 bases from J; junction bases left unmatched: 11. For the CDR3, the DNA is TGTGCCAGCACGACCGGGACAGGGGGCGTAGTTTATGGCTACACCTTC. Translated: CASTTGTGGVVYGYTF. The whole variable domain, filled in from reference TRBV2 and TRBJ1-2, reads EPEVTQTPSHQVTQMGQEVILRCVPISNHLYFYWYRQILGQKVEFLVSFYNNEISEKSEIFDDQFSVERPDGSNFTLKIRSTKLEDSAMYFCASTTGTGGVVYGYTFGSGTRLTVV.

The V and J genes are TRBV10-2 and TRBJ2-5, with 7 bases matching TRBD2. The V gene end was trimmed by 4 bases and the J gene end by 1 base; junction bases not matched to a gene: 6. The CDR3 is 15 amino acids. Per germline, CDR1 WSHSY and CDR2 SAAADI. The CDR3 region has the DNA TGCGCCAGCAGTGGGGGGAGGGCCCCCCAAGAGACCCAGTACTTC. Protein sequence: CASSGGRAPQETQYF.

The rearrangement uses TRBV19 and TRBJ1-4, with a weak D call TRBD1 (5 bases). The germline V gene has CDR1 LNHDA and CDR2 SQIVND (reference sequence). V lost 7 bases and J lost 2, with 14 bases in between. The CDR3 is 15 amino acids. The CDR3 nucleotides are TGTGCCAGTACCCCCGTTCAGGGTACTAATGAAAAACTGTTTTTT. Its translation: CASTPVQGTNEKLFF.

A note on this clone: The same CDR3 is also encoded by other DNA sequences in this sample. V usage is TRBV28 and J usage is TRBJ2-7, with D tentatively TRBD1 (6 bases). CDR1 is MDHEN, CDR2 SYDVKM, per germline. V was pared by 4 bases and J by 4 bases, with 11 bases between. The CDR3 is 13 residues long. CDR3 residues: CASSSRDIYEQYF. The DNA for the CDR3 is TGTGCCAGCAGTTCGAGGGACATTTACGAGCAGTACTTC.

DNA for the CDR3: TGTGCCAGTAGTCAAGATAGGGGTACGTACGAGCAGTACTTC. Its translation: CASSQDRGTYEQYF. The chain joins TRBV19 to TRBJ2-7; D perhaps matches TRBD1 (5 bases). Germline CDR1 and CDR2: LNHDA and SQIVND (reference sequence). V lost 5 bases, J lost 4 bases, and 15 bases lay in between. This CDR3 is 14 amino acids long.

This chain joins TRBV27 and TRBJ2-7; D is perhaps TRBD2 (5 bases). There are 13 residues in the CDR3. Germline loops: CDR1 MNHEY, CDR2 SMNVEV (reference sequence). V lost 6 bases and J lost 5, with 14 bases in between. The CDR3 DNA follows: TGTGCCAGCAGGACCGGGAACCCCCACGAGCAGTACTTC. Amino acids: CASRTGNPHEQYF.